The TCR beta chain described here comes from a study of identical twins (dated by TCRdb to the mid-2010s). Study-level background: To test whether fetal clonotypes persist, the study used deep sequencing on TCR alpha and beta repertoires from monozygotic twins, unrelated adults of various ages, and cord blood. Replicate twin experiments were performed at different times using different library preparation protocols to rule out contamination.

The research as a whole found: Out-of-frame TCR alpha sharing in monozygotic twins was systematically underestimated by recombination models, whereas sharing between unrelated individuals was in agreement with the recombination models. Zero-insertion analyses could be partly confounded by invariant T cells such as MAIT and iNKT, though diverse VJ usage argued against such confounding for most clonotypes. Compared with coincidental sharing between unrelated individuals, out-of-frame TCR alpha sequences shared between twins showed an excess of sequences with low generation probability. The excess sharing between twins in beta out-of-frame sequences was weaker because fewer shared sequences reduced the signal-to-noise ratio. Abundant cord blood beta clonotypes carried fewer insertions; young adult naive repertoires showed a weaker similar trend, while memory repertoires showed none. Because the same donors could not be followed over many years, the conclusions depended on cross-sectional statistical analysis.

Every donor in the study was a healthy Caucasian. Three pairs of female monozygotic twins, all aged 18 to 29 years, made up the twin cohort. CD4+ and CD8+ T cell populations were isolated with positive isolation kits from Invitrogen. Including cysteine and phenylalanine, the CDR3 has 16 amino acids. CDR3 DNA is the only sequence kept; it has 48 bases, read in frame from the first base. CDR1 SNHLY and CDR2 FYNNEI are derived from the germline V gene. Clipping removes 1 base from V and 4 bases from J, with 8 as the unmatched junction base count. The library came from 5' RACE. Instrument on record: Illumina HiSeq 2000. Template switching introduced a universal primer binding site; the final cDNA contained a unique molecular identifier, enabling accurate counting of TCR cDNA molecules. Specific primers in the conserved constant-segment region were used to synthesize first-strand cDNA for TCR alpha and beta chains. To control for contamination, every cDNA library carried two barcodes: a SMART-Mk sample barcode plus Illumina barcodes. TruSeq adapter sequences and Illumina sample barcodes were added in two successive PCR steps. The Illumina HiSeq platform was used with custom primers to sequence TCR alpha and beta cDNA libraries. Concerning the study's data processing: Unique molecular identifiers were extracted from raw reads with MiGEC, and CDR3 positions were determined with MiXCR. Recombination models were inferred per individual with the repgenHMM and IGoR tools using an EM algorithm. Shared clonotypes were analyzed with the tcR package in R, and sharing was normalized by the product of cloneset sizes. Out-of-frame nonproductive sequences were analyzed to study raw recombination free of thymic and clonal selection effects. TCRdb applied fastp at Q25 and MiXCR to the public reads, then kept only in-frame beta chains. Records with the same CDR3 protein are collapsed into one entry carrying the most frequent genes and DNA. The V and J calls shown here were made by TCRdb, not taken from the authors' results. The sample contains approximately 260,000 distinct CDR3 sequences, approximately 8.6% of them found a single time. About 3% of the sample rests with the top ten.

This clonotype was counted many times. What this receptor recognizes is not known. Base qualities are not recorded, but no much larger clone differs from it by a single base. The data also belong to a second study, concerning yellow fever vaccine responses in identical twins. Drawing on the second study: According to the authors, the vaccine-induced T cell response in identical twins seemed to be partly convergent and partly specific to each individual. The study precisely tracked vaccine-responding T cell clones in identical twins.

The source is a woman younger than 35 in good health. Sequencing was carried out using CD8+ T cells sorted from blood. This receptor chain uses TRBV2 and TRBJ2-5; 8 bases in the junction line up with TRBD1. The CDR3 corresponds to CASSEGGRGTGETQYF. The base sequence is TGTGCCAGCAGTGAAGGGGGGAGAGGGACAGGAGAGACCCAGTACTTC.